This T cell receptor beta chain appears in the sequencing data of a study of post-analysis software for immune sequencing data. The overall study: The courses of disease that were included comprised relapsing-remitting, secondary progressive and progressive-relapsing multiple sclerosis. Regarding the study as a whole: When patients were compared with controls, about five TRBV segments were more frequent, TRBV5-6, TRBV5-1 and TRBV20-1 among them. People with multiple sclerosis had a significantly lower normalized Chao1 diversity than controls did.

In regard to this clonotype: Its antigen is still unknown. This CDR3 is missing its conserved last phenylalanine or tryptophan, likely due to a read error.

V lost 2 bases and J 6 bases, leaving 13 bases between the germline ends. In germline, CDR1 is SGHKS, CDR2 YYEKEE (reference sequence). The CDR3 is 14 amino acids. The authors incorporated unique molecular identifiers into the TCR beta cDNA libraries. TCRdb reprocessed the PCR reads via MiXCR and lists one record per CDR3 protein. This repertoire shows hundreds of thousands of distinct CDR3 sequences, about 40% found once; its top ten account for over 1.5%. The source is a girl under 18 with multiple sclerosis. Sequencing was performed on blood. The chain carries TRBV5-5 and TRBJ2-3; tentative D call: TRBD2 (5 bases). CDR3 loop: CASSLGQRPDTQYC. The CDR3 DNA reads TGTGCCAGCAGCTTAGGTCAGCGGCCCGATACGCAGTATTGT.